The TCR beta chain described here comes from a study of blood T cell repertoires in COVID-19. Original methodology: Reference gene primer amplification yielded estimated nucleated cell counts. Profiled with immunoSEQ multiplex PCR; TCRdb holds only in-frame clones, not every one. Clone size and the V and J calls come from that table; the DNA yielded D and trimming. The profile covers 100,000 or so clones, with under 80% appearing a single time and approximately 20% taken by the ten largest. The CDR3 is made up of 14 amino acids. Deletions cut 5 bases from V and 2 bases from J, with 10 bases between. Germline CDR1 LNHDA, CDR2 SQIVND (reference sequence).

What was sequenced was peripheral blood. This receptor was obtained from a woman in her 70s with acute or convalescent COVID-19. This chain links TRBV19 with TRBJ1-5; D gene uncertain. The CDR3 here is CASSEGHGNQPQHF. The CDR3 DNA follows: TGTGCCAGTAGTGAGGGTCATGGCAATCAGCCCCAGCATTTT.